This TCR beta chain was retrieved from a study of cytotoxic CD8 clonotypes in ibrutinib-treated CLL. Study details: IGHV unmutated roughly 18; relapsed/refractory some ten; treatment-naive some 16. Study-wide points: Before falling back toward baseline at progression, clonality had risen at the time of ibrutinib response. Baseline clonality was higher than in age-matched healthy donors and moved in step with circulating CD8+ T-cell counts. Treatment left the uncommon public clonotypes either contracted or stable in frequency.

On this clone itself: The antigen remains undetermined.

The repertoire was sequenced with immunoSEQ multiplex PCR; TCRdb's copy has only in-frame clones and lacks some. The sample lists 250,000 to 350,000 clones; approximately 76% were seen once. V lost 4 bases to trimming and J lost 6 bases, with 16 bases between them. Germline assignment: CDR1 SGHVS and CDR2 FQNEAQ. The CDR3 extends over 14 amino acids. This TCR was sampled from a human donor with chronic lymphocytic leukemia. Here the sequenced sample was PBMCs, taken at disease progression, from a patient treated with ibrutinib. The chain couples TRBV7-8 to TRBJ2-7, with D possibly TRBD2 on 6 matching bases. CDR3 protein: CASSSIAAGLEQYF. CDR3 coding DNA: TGTGCCAGCAGCTCGATAGCGGCGGGGCTCGAGCAGTACTTC.